The TCR beta chain under discussion was sequenced for a study of blood T cell repertoires in COVID-19. Background on the study: Specimens from acute and convalescent COVID-19 originated in the United States, Italy and Spain. From T cells, B-cell-depleted T cells, or PBMCs came the material, which was cDNA or gDNA.

Seattle participants joined during active infection and were tracked over time. The authors' processing: It was from reference gene primer amplification that nucleated cell counts were estimated. Repertoires were generated with immunoSEQ multiplex PCR, while TCRdb's copy carries only in-frame clones and drops some. The V and J calls and clone size were taken over from that table, and D and trimming were inferred from the DNA. Altogether tens of thousands of clones are present, over 75% being singletons, with the ten largest covering more than 5.5%. This CDR3 region has 15 residues. Germline V gene lookup returns CDR1 SGHDT and CDR2 YYEEEE. V lost 0 bases and J lost 0, with 9 bases in between.

The chain uses TRBV5-6 and TRBJ1-2; no reliable D call. The sequenced sample consisted of peripheral blood. The sequence came from a man in his forties or fifties with COVID-19, enrolled during active disease. CDR3 coding DNA: TGTGCCAGCAGCTTGGGCGCGTTAGCTAACTATGGCTACACCTTC. Translating it yields CASSLGALANYGYTF. Full variable domain (rest looked up from reference TRBV5-6 and TRBJ1-2): DAGVTQSPTHLIKTRGQQVTLRCSPKSGHDTVSWYQQALGQGPQFIFQYYEEEERQRGNFPDRFSGHQFPNYSSELNVNALLLGDSALYLCASSLGALANYGYTFGSGTRLTVV.